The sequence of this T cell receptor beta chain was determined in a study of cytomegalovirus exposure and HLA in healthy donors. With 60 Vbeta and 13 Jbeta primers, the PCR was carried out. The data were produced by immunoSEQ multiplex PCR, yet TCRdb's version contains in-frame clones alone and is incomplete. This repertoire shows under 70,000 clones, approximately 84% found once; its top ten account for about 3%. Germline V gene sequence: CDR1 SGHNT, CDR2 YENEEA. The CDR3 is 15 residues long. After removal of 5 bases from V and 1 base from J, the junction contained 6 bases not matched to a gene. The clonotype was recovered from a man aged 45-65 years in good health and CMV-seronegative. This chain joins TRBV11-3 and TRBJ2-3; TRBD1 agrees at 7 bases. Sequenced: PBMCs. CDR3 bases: TGTGCCAGCAGCCAAGCAGGGGGTGGCACAGATACGCAGTATTTT. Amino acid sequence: CASSQAGGGTDTQYF.